Listed here are 32 T cell receptor beta chains from one sample, sequenced in a study of patients and donors after allogeneic stem cell transplantation. TCRdb recomputed calls from the RT-PCR reads with MiXCR, one row per CDR3 protein. Of 410,000 or so distinct CDR3 sequences in the sample, under 20% were seen once. Material for sequencing was blood, either unsorted or a sorted T cell fraction (not recorded which). The receptors were sampled from a human donor who was either an allogeneic HSCT recipient or a stem cell or donor lymphocyte infusion donor (not recorded which). It is not recorded whose cells these are; they may come from a transplant donor.

V usage is TRBV15 and J usage is TRBJ2-7, with a tentative D call TRBD2 (6 bases). From germline, CDR1 is LNHNV and CDR2 YYDKDF (reference sequence). This CDR3 region has 16 residues. The germline V and J ends were trimmed by 5 bases and 5 bases, with 22 bases remaining between them. DNA for the CDR3: TGTGCCACCAGCGGGGGTCGGGGGTTAGGGAACAACGAGCAGTACTTC. It codes for CATSGGRGLGNNEQYF.

The chain carries TRBV5-5 and TRBJ2-6; 10 positions match TRBD1. J gave up 0 bases and V 4 bases, and 7 bases lay outside the gene matches. This CDR3 is 18 amino acids long. From germline, CDR1 is SGHKS and CDR2 YYEKEE (reference sequence). The CDR3, as DNA: TGTGCCAGCAGCCATGACAGGGGGCCTAACTCTGGGGCCAACGTCCTGACTTTC. It codes for CASSHDRGPNSGANVLTF.

This clonotype was counted only a few times. This rearrangement joins TRBV6-1 to TRBJ1-1; the D is unclear. This CDR3 is 14 amino acids long. V lost 6 bases and J lost 1, with 12 bases in between. In germline, CDR1 is MNHNS, CDR2 SASEGT. The CDR3 protein is CASSPSGTNTEAFF. For the CDR3, the DNA is TGTGCCAGCAGCCCCTCGGGAACGAACACTGAAGCTTTCTTT.

This clonotype has only a few counts. Given a much more abundant clone one base away, this may be a read error. This chain connects TRBV10-3 to TRBJ2-2; D remains ambiguous. The germline V and J ends were trimmed by 6 bases and 0 bases, with 2 bases remaining between them. The CDR3 contains 12 residues. The V gene's germline CDR1 is ENHRY and CDR2 SYGVKD. The CDR3: CAISTNTGELFF. CDR3 DNA sequence: TGTGCCATCAGCACGAACACCGGGGAGCTGTTTTTT.

The rearrangement uses TRBV7-9 and TRBJ2-5; D may be TRBD2 (5 bases). Per the germline V gene, CDR1 is SEHNR and CDR2 is FQNEAQ (reference sequence). The CDR3 sequence is 12 residues long. V was shortened by 4 bases and J by 13 bases, with 16 bases between the two germline ends. The CDR3 DNA reads TGTGCCAGCAGCTCTAACCGGGATGTGGCGTACTTC. Residues: CASSSNRDVAYF.

This clonotype was detected a few times. This chain connects TRBV2 to TRBJ1-2; D remains ambiguous. Deletions cut 8 bases from V and 2 bases from J, with 15 bases between. This CDR3 region has 14 residues. The V gene's germline CDR1 is SNHLY and CDR2 FYNNEI. The CDR3 region has the DNA TGTGCCAGCTCGAATAAGGCCACCAACTATGGCTACACCTTC. It translates to CASSNKATNYGYTF.

This clonotype was picked up a small number of times. This chain links TRBV7-2 with TRBJ1-2; D not certain. V was cut by 1 base and J by 7 bases, with 7 bases left in between. This CDR3 comprises 12 residues. Germline V gene data show CDR1 as SGHTA and CDR2 as FQGNSA. The CDR3 reads CASSLGSSGYTF. CDR3 DNA sequence: TGTGCCAGCAGCTTAGGCTCGAGTGGCTACACCTTC.

This clonotype was seen ten or more times. The chain links TRBV5-1 to TRBJ1-4; D gene uncertain. The CDR3 has 15 residues. V lost 4 bases and J 0 bases, leaving 10 bases between the germline ends. Germline CDR1 reads SGHRS; CDR2 reads YFSETQ. The CDR3 sequence: CASSANTATNEKLFF. The CDR3 bases are TGCGCCAGCAGCGCTAACACCGCAACTAATGAAAAACTGTTTTTT. Supplemented by reference TRBV5-1 and TRBJ1-4, the full variable domain reads KAGVTQTPRYLIKTRGQQVTLSCSPISGHRSVSWYQQTPGQGLQFLFEYFSETQRNKGNFPGRFSGRQFSNSRSEMNVSTLELGDSALYLCASSANTATNEKLFFGSGTQLSVL.

This clonotype came up a few times. The rearrangement uses TRBV4-2 and TRBJ1-1; D gene ambiguous. The germline CDR1 and CDR2 sequences are LGHNA and YNFKEQ. This CDR3 contains 18 residues. V was shortened by 4 bases and J by 0 bases, with 21 bases between the two germline ends. The CDR3 here is CASSRYPDRVSMNTEAFF. CDR3 coding DNA: TGTGCCAGCAGCCGCTACCCGGACCGGGTCTCCATGAACACTGAAGCTTTCTTT.

This clonotype has only a few counts. The chain carries TRBV5-1 and TRBJ2-5; D not resolved. Trimming took off 7 bases at V and 1 base at J, with 5 bases between the two ends. This CDR3 has 11 amino acids. The germline gives CDR1 SGHRS, CDR2 YFSETQ. The CDR3, as DNA: TGCGCCAGCGGCCTCCAAGAGACCCAGTACTTC. It encodes CASGLQETQYF.

There are a few counts of this clonotype. V and J are TRBV5-1 and TRBJ2-7; D possibly uses TRBD1 or TRBD2 (5 bases each). The CDR3 is made up of 17 amino acids. CDR1 and CDR2 from the germline V gene are SGHRS and YFSETQ. The V end lost 0 bases, the J end lost 2 bases, and 18 bases lay between the germline ends. The CDR3 sequence: CASSLAGNGARAYEQYF. Written as DNA, the CDR3 is TGCGCCAGCAGCTTGGCTGGGAACGGGGCGAGAGCCTACGAGCAGTACTTC.

The chain employs TRBV2 and TRBJ1-5; D is perhaps TRBD1 (6 bases). Trimming took 4 bases from V and 4 from J, leaving 11 bases between them. The CDR3 has 14 residues. Per germline, CDR1 SNHLY and CDR2 FYNNEI. This CDR3 reads CASSGGGKNQPQHF. DNA for the CDR3: TGTGCCAGCAGTGGTGGGGGCAAGAATCAGCCCCAGCATTTT.

This clonotype showed up just a few times. The V gene is TRBV27, the J gene TRBJ1-2; no firm D call. Looked up from germline, CDR1 is MNHEY and CDR2 is SMNVEV (reference sequence). The CDR3 has 13 residues. Trimming removed 5 bases at V and 8 bases at J, with 15 bases between. The CDR3, as DNA: TGTGCCAGCAGTCCAGAGGGTACTGAAGGCTACACCTTC. It codes for CASSPEGTEGYTF.

The chain recombines TRBV27 with TRBJ2-2; D not resolved. CDR3 length equals 13 residues. V was shortened by 0 bases and J by 6 bases, with 5 bases between the two germline ends. Germline lookup yields CDR1 MNHEY and CDR2 SMNVEV (reference sequence). The CDR3 DNA sequence: TGTGCCAGCAGTTTATCGCCCGCCGGGGAGCTGTTTTTT. Its protein is CASSLSPAGELFF.

This clonotype was observed a few times. The chain employs TRBV7-2 and TRBJ2-3, with 10 bases aligning to TRBD2. This CDR3 is built from 17 residues. Germline V gene lookup returns CDR1 SGHTA and CDR2 FQGNSA. V was clipped by 5 bases and J by 6 bases; unmatched bases: 14. The CDR3 spells CASSPISSGGAWDTQYF. The CDR3 DNA sequence: TGTGCCAGCAGCCCGATATCTAGCGGGGGCGCCTGGGATACGCAGTATTTT.

This clonotype was recorded many times. The V call is TRBV7-2, the J call TRBJ1-2, with 7 bases that match TRBD1. Germline lookup yields CDR1 SGHTA and CDR2 FQGNSA. With V trimmed by 6 bases and J by 2 bases, 6 bases remained unmatched. The length of the CDR3 is 14 residues. CDR3 nucleotide sequence: TGTGCCAGCAGTAGAGACAGGGCCAACTATGGCTACACCTTC. It translates to CASSRDRANYGYTF.

The chain is built from TRBV19 and TRBJ2-7; 8 bases match TRBD2. There are 16 residues in the CDR3. Trimming removed 4 bases from V and 8 bases from J; junction bases left unmatched: 16. Germline V gene data show CDR1 as LNHDA and CDR2 as SQIVND (reference sequence). The CDR3 bases are TGTGCCAGTAGTACCGGGACTAGGGCGTCTCCCTCGAAGCAGTACTTC. Translating it yields CASSTGTRASPSKQYF. The variable domain in full, with the rest retrieved from reference TRBV19 and TRBJ2-7, is DGGITQSPKYLFRKEGQNVTLSCEQNLNHDAMYWYRQDPGQGLRLIYYSQIVNDFQKGDIAEGYSVSREKKESFPLTVTSAQKNPTAFYLCASSTGTRASPSKQYFGPGTRLTVT.

This sequence joins TRBV5-5 and TRBJ1-1; D is unclear. Trimming pared 4 bases from V and 7 bases from J, leaving 11 bases between. The CDR3 totals 12 residues. CDR1 is SGHKS, CDR2 YYEKEE, per germline (reference sequence). For the CDR3, the DNA is TGTGCCAGCAGCCTCGGGTCTGATGAAGCTTTCTTT. It encodes CASSLGSDEAFF.

In its sample, this clonotype was seen a few times. The chain employs TRBV3-1 and TRBJ2-4, with a tentative D call TRBD1 (5 bases). CDR3 length: 13 amino acids. Per the germline V gene, CDR1 is LGHDT and CDR2 is YNNKEL (reference sequence). The V gene lost 2 bases and the J gene lost 7 bases, with 9 bases spanning the gap. The CDR3 DNA reads as TGTGCCAGCAGCCAACAGGGTCCGAACATTCAGTACTTC. Amino acids: CASSQQGPNIQYF.

This clonotype showed up just a few times. The V call is TRBV12-3 or TRBV12-4, the J call TRBJ1-1; D remains ambiguous. V lost 4 bases and J lost 0, with 6 bases in between. CDR3 length equals 13 residues. The CDR3 region is CASSYKVNTEAFF. Written as DNA, the CDR3 is TGTGCCAGCAGTTACAAGGTGAACACTGAAGCTTTCTTT.

The chain combines TRBV11-2 with TRBJ1-2; tentative D call: TRBD1 (5 bases). This CDR3 is 16 amino acids long. The germline V gene encodes CDR1 SGHAT and CDR2 FQNNGV. The V end was cut by 5 bases, the J end by 3 bases, with 19 bases between. The CDR3 DNA is TGTGCCAGCAGCATTAACGAGGGGCCGAACTACTATGGCTACACCTTC. Translating gives CASSINEGPNYYGYTF.

This chain connects TRBV10-3 to TRBJ1-5, with D uncertain. The V end was cut by 3 bases, the J end by 7 bases, with 7 bases between. The length of the CDR3 is 12 residues. Germline V lookup: CDR1 ENHRY, CDR2 SYGVKD. CDR3 amino acids: CAISDGGQPQHF. CDR3 in DNA: TGTGCCATCAGTGATGGTGGCCAGCCCCAGCATTTT.

The table lists this clonotype with a few counts. The V gene is TRBV25-1, the J gene TRBJ2-5; unclear D gene. V was shortened by 4 bases and J by 6 bases, with 12 bases between the two germline ends. Germline CDR1 reads MGHDK; CDR2 reads SYGVNS. This CDR3 has 13 amino acids. The CDR3 DNA reads TGTGCCAGCAGTGTAGCAGAGACGCAGACCCAGTACTTC. It translates to CASSVAETQTQYF.

This chain joins TRBV27 and TRBJ2-7; the match to TRBD2 covers 13 bases. Germline lookup yields CDR1 MNHEY and CDR2 SMNVEV (reference sequence). The CDR3 contains 16 residues. The junction had 6 bases not matched to a gene; V was cut back by 5 bases and J by 2 bases. The CDR3 sequence: CASSRRTSGRPYEQYF. Written as DNA, the CDR3 is TGTGCCAGCAGTCGCCGGACTAGCGGGAGACCCTACGAGCAGTACTTC.

This clonotype turned up a few times. The rearrangement uses TRBV12-5 and TRBJ2-1, with TRBD1 identical over 10 bases. V lost 6 bases and J lost 3; bases outside the gene matches: 5. The CDR3 runs 15 residues. Germline V lookup: CDR1 LGHNT, CDR2 FRNRAP. DNA of the CDR3: TGTGCTAGTGGCAAAGGGGACAGGGGCTACAATGAGCAGTTCTTC. This translates into CASGKGDRGYNEQFF. The whole variable domain, filled in from reference TRBV12-5 and TRBJ2-1, reads DARVTQTPRHKVTEMGQEVTMRCQPILGHNTVFWYRQTMMQGLELLAYFRNRAPLDDSGMPKDRFSAEMPDATLATLKIQPSEPRDSAVYFCASGKGDRGYNEQFFGPGTRLTVL.

This clonotype was seen a handful of times. The chain recombines TRBV6-2 or TRBV6-3 with TRBJ2-5; 9 bases match TRBD2. The ends lost 2 bases at V and 1 base at J; junction bases unmatched: 14. CDR1 and CDR2 (germline): MNHEY, SVGEGT. The CDR3 covers 19 residues. CDR3 loop: CASSYPGVAGDPVQETQYF. The CDR3 nucleotides are TGTGCCAGCAGTTACCCGGGGGTAGCGGGAGACCCGGTCCAAGAGACCCAGTACTTC.

This chain links TRBV5-1 with TRBJ2-5; 8 bases are shared with TRBD2. V gave up 1 base and J gave up 5 bases; unmatched junction bases: 10. Germline V gene lookup returns CDR1 SGHRS and CDR2 YFSETQ. The CDR3 consists of 16 residues. This chain's CDR3 is CASSLYGGEDGETQYF. In nucleotides, the CDR3 is TGCGCCAGCAGCTTGTACGGGGGGGAAGATGGGGAGACCCAGTACTTC.

The chain carries TRBV5-1 and TRBJ1-1, with a possible D match to TRBD1 (6 bases). Trimming shortened V by 3 bases and J by 4 bases, and 13 bases separated the two germline ends. The V gene's germline CDR1 is SGHRS and CDR2 YFSETQ. CDR3 length: 14 residues. The CDR3, as DNA: TGCGCCAGCAGCTCTGCGGGGGCAGGCACTGAAGCTTTCTTT. Translation gives CASSSAGAGTEAFF.

This clonotype was detected only a few times. V gene TRBV7-8 combines with J gene TRBJ1-1; the D gene is possibly TRBD1 (6 bases). Between the trimmed V and J ends, which lost 5 bases and 10 bases, there was a span of 23 bases. This CDR3 region has 15 residues. CDR1 SGHVS and CDR2 FQNEAQ come from the germline V gene. CDR3 sequence reads: CASSHYRDKDTGAFF. In nucleotides, the CDR3 is TGTGCCAGCAGCCATTATCGGGACAAAGATACGGGAGCTTTCTTT.

The V and J genes are TRBV3-1 and TRBJ1-6; weak D call: TRBD1 (5 bases). Germline-derived CDR1 and CDR2 are LGHDT and YNNKEL (reference sequence). The V gene lost 6 bases and the J gene lost 8 bases, with 14 bases spanning the gap. CDR3 length equals 14 residues. The CDR3 protein is CASRTGTGYSPLHF. The CDR3 DNA follows: TGTGCCAGCAGAACCGGGACGGGATATTCACCCCTCCACTTT. Full variable domain (missing parts from reference TRBV3-1 and TRBJ1-6): DTAVSQTPKYLVTQMGNDKSIKCEQNLGHDTMYWYKQDSKKFLKIMFSYNNKELIINETVPNRFSPKSPDKAHLNLHINSLELGDSAVYFCASRTGTGYSPLHFGNGTRLTVT.

Only a few counts were recorded for this clonotype. This sequence joins TRBV7-2 and TRBJ2-7, with TRBD1 as a possible D gene (7 bases). This CDR3 has 15 residues. Deletions cut 5 bases from V and 5 bases from J, with 19 bases between. Germline values: CDR1 SGHTA, CDR2 FQGNSA. CDR3 residues: CASSPGGGGLDEQYF. The CDR3 nucleotides are TGTGCCAGCAGCCCCGGAGGAGGGGGCCTTGACGAGCAGTACTTC.

The V gene is TRBV24-1, the J gene TRBJ2-7; D call uncertain. The germline CDR1 and CDR2 sequences are KGHDR and SFDVKD. Trimming shortened V by 6 bases and J by 4 bases, and 6 bases separated the two germline ends. CDR3 length: 11 residues. CDR3: CATSQEYEQYF. CDR3 DNA: TGTGCCACCAGTCAAGAATACGAGCAGTACTTC.